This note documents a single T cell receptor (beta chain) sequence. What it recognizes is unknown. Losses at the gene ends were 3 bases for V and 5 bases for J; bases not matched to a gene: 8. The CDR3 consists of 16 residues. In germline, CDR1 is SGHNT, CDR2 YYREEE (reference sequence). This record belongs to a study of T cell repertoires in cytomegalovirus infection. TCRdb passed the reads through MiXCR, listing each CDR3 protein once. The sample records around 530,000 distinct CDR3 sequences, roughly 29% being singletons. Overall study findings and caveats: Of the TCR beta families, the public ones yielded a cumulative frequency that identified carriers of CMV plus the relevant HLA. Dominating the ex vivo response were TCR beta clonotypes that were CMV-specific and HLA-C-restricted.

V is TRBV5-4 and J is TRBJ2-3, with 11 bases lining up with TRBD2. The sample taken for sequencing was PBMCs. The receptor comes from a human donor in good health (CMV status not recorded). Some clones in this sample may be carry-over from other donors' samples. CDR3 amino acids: CASSSLAGGPQDTQYF. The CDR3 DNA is TGTGCCAGCAGCTCTTTAGCGGGAGGGCCGCAAGATACGCAGTATTTT.